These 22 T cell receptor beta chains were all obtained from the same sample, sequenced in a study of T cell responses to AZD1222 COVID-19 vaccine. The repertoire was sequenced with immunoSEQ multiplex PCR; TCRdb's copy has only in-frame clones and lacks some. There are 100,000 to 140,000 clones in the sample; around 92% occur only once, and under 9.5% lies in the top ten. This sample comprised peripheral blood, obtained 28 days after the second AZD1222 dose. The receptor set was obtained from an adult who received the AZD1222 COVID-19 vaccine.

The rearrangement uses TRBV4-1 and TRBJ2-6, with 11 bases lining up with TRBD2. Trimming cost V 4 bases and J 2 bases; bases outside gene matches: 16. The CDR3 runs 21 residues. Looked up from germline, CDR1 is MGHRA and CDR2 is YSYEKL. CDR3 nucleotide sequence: TGCGCCAGCAGCCCCCGCGCTAGCGGGGGGCTAAAACCCCCTGGGGCCAACGTCCTGACTTTC. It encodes CASSPRASGGLKPPGANVLTF.

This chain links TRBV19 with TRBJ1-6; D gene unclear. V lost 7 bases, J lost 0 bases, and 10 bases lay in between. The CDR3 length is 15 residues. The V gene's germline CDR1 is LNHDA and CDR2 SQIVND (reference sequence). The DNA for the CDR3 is TGTGCCAGTACCGCAGAGATCTCCTATAATTCACCCCTCCACTTT. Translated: CASTAEISYNSPLHF.

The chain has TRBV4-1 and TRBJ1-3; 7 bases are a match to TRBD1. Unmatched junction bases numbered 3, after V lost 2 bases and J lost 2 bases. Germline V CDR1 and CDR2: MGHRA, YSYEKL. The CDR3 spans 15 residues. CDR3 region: CASSQPTGAGNTIYF. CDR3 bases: TGCGCCAGCAGCCAACCTACAGGGGCTGGAAACACCATATATTTT.

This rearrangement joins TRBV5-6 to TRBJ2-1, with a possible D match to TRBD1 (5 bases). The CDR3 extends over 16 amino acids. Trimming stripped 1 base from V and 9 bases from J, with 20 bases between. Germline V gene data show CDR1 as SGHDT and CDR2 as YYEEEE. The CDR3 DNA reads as TGTGCCAGCAGCTTGTCGGCAGGGCGGCGACACGGTGAGCAGTTCTTC. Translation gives CASSLSAGRRHGEQFF.

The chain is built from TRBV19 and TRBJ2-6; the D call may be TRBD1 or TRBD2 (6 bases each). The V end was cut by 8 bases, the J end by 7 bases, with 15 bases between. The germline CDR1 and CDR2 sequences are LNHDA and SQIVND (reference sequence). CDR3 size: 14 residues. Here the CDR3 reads CASGGQGFANVLTF. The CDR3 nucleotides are TGTGCCAGTGGAGGGCAGGGGTTCGCCAACGTCCTGACTTTC.

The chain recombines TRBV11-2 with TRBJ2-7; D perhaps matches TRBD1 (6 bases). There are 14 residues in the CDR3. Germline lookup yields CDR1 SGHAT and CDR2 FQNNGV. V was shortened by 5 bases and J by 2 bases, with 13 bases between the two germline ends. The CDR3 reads CASSANNRAYEQYF. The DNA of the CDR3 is TGTGCCAGCAGCGCCAACAACAGGGCCTACGAGCAGTACTTC.

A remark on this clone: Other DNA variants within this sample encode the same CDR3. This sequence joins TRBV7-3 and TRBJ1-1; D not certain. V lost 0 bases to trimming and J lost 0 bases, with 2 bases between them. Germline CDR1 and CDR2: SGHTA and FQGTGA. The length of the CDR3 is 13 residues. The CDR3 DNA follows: TGTGCCAGCAGCTTAACTCTGAACACTGAAGCTTTCTTT. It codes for CASSLTLNTEAFF.

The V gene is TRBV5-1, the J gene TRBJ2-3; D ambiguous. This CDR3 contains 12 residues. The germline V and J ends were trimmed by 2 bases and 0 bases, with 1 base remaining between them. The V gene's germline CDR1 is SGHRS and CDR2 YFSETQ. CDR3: CASSFSTDTQYF. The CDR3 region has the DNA TGCGCCAGCAGCTTCAGCACAGATACGCAGTATTTT.

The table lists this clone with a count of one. The chain's CDR3 is CASSLIQGDALGYTF. CDR3 bases: TGCGCCAGCAGCTTGATACAGGGGGACGCACTTGGCTACACCTTC. The rearrangement joins TRBV5-1 to TRBJ1-2; 8 bases agree with TRBD1. CDR1 and CDR2 (germline): SGHRS, YFSETQ. V shed 1 base and J 7 bases; nucleotides not matched to a gene: 9. This CDR3 is built from 15 residues.

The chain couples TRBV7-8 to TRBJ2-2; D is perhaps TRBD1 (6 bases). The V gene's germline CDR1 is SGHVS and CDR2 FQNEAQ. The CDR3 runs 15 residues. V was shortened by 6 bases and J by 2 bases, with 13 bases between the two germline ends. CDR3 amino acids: CASRSGQLNTGELFF. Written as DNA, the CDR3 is TGTGCCAGCAGATCTGGACAGCTCAACACCGGGGAGCTGTTTTTT.

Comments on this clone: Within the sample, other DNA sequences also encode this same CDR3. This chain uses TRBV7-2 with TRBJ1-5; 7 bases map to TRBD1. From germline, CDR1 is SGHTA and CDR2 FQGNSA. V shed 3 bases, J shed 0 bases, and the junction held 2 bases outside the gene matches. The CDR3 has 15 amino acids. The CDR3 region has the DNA TGTGCCAGCAGCTTCAGACAGGGTAGCAATCAGCCCCAGCATTTT. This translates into CASSFRQGSNQPQHF.

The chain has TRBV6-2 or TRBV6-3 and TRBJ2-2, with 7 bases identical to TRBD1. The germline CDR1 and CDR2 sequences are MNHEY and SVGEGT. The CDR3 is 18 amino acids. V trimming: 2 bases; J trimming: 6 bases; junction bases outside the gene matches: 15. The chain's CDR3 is CASSYPPPTGLNPGELFF. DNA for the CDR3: TGTGCCAGCAGTTACCCCCCCCCGACAGGGCTAAACCCCGGGGAGCTGTTTTTT.

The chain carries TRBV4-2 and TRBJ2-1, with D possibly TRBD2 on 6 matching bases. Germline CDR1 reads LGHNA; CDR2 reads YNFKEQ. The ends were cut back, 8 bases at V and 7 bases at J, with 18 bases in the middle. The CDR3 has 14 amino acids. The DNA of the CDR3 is TGTGCCAGCCGCCCTCCGGGAGTGGGTAATGAGCAGTTCTTC. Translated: CASRPPGVGNEQFF.

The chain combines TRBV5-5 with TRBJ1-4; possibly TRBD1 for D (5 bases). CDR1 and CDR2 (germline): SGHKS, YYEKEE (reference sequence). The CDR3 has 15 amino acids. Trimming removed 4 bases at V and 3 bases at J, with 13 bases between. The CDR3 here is CASSHPKGANEKLFF. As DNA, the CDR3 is TGTGCCAGCAGCCACCCAAAAGGGGCTAATGAAAAACTGTTTTTT.

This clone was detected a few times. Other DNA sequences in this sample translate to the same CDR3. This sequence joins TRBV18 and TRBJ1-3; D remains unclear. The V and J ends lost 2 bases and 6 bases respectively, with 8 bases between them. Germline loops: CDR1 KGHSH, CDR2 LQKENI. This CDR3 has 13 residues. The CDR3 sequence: CASSPRQENTIYF. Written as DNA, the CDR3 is TGTGCCAGCTCACCAAGGCAGGAAAACACCATATATTTT.

CDR3 residues: CATSESSGSDEKLFF. The CDR3 bases are TGTGCCACCAGTGAGTCCTCAGGGTCGGATGAAAAACTGTTTTTT. This chain connects TRBV24-1 to TRBJ1-4; D possibly corresponds to TRBD1 (5 bases). Germline-derived CDR1 and CDR2 are KGHDR and SFDVKD. CDR3 length: 15 residues. The V end lost 4 bases, the J end lost 6 bases, and 14 bases lay between the germline ends.

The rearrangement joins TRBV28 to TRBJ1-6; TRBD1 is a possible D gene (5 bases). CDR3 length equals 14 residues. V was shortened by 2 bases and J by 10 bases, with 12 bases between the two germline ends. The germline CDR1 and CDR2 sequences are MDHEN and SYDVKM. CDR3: CASSLGPEGSPLHF. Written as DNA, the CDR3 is TGTGCCAGCAGTTTAGGGCCGGAGGGGTCACCCCTCCACTTT. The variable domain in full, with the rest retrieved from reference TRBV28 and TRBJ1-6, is DVKVTQSSRYLVKRTGEKVFLECVQDMDHENMFWYRQDPGLGLRLIYFSYDVKMKEKGDIPEGYSVSREKKERFSLILESASTNQTSMYLCASSLGPEGSPLHFGNGTRLTVT.

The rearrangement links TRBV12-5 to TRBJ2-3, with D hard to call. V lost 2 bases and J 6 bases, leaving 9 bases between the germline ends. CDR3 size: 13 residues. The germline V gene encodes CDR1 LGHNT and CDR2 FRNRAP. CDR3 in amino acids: CASGLPPRDTQYF. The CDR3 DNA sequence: TGTGCTAGTGGTTTGCCGCCTCGGGATACGCAGTATTTT.

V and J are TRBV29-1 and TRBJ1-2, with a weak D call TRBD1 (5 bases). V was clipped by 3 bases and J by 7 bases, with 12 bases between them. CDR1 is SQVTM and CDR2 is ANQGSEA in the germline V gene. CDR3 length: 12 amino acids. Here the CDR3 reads CSVDPGRRGYTF. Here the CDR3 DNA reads TGCAGCGTTGATCCGGGGCGGCGTGGCTACACCTTC.

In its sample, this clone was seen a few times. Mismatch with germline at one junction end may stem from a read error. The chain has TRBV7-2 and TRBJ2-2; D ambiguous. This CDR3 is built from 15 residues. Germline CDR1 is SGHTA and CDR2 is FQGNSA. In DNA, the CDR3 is TGTGCCAGCACCTTAGATATTAAGAACACCGGGGAGCTGTTTTTT. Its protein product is CASTLDIKNTGELFF.

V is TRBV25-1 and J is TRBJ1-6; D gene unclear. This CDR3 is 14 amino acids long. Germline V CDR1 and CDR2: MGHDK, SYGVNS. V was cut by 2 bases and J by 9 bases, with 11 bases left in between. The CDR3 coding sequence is TGTGCCAGCAGTGAAGGTGGATCCTTTTCACCCCTCCACTTT. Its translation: CASSEGGSFSPLHF.

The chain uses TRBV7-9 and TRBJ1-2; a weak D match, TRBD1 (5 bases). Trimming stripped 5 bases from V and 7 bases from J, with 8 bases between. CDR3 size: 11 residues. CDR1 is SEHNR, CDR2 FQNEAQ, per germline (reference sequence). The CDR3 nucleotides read TGTGCCAGCAGCCCGGGACCTGGCTACACCTTC. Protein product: CASSPGPGYTF. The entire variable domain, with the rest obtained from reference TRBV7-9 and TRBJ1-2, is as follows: DTGVSQNPRHKITKRGQNVTFRCDPISEHNRLYWYRQTLGQGPEFLTYFQNEAQLEKSRLLSDRFSAERPKGSFSTLEIQRTEQGDSAMYLCASSPGPGYTFGSGTRLTVV.